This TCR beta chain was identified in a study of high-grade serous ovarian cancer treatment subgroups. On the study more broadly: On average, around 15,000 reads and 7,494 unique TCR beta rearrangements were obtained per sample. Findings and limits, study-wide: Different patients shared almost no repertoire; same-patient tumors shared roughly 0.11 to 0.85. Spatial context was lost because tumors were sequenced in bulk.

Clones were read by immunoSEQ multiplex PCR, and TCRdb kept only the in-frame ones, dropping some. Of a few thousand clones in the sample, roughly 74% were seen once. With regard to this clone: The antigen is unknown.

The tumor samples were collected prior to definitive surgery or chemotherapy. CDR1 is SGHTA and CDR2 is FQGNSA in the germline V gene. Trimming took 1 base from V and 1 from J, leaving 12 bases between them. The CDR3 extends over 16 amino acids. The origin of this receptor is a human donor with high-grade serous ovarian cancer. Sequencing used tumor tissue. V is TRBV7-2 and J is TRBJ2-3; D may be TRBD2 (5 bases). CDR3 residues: CASSLDVGDGTDTQYF. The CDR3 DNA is TGTGCCAGCAGCTTAGACGTGGGAGACGGCACAGATACGCAGTATTTT.